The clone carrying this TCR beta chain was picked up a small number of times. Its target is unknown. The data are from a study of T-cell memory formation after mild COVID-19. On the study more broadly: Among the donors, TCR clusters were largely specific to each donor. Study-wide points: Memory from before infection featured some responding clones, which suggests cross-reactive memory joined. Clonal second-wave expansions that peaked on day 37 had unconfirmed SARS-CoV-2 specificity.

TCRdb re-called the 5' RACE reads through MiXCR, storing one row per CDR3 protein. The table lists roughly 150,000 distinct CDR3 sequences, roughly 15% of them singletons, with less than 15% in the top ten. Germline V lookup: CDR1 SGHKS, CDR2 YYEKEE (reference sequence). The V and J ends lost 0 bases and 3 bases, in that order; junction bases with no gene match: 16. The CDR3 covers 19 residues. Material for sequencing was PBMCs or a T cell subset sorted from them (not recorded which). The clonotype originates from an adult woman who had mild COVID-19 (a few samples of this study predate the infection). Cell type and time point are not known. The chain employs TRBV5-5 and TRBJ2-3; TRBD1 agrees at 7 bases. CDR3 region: CASSLEPITQGISTDTQYF. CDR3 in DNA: TGTGCCAGCAGCTTGGAGCCCATCACACAGGGGATATCGACAGATACGCAGTATTTT.